The source of this TCR beta chain is a study of shared clonotypes between healthy human individuals. The germline V gene has CDR1 MGHRA and CDR2 YSYEKL. The CDR3 runs to 13 residues. Trimming took 3 bases from V and 9 from J; bases not matched to a gene: 2. In regard to this clone: Its antigen is not known.

The naive CD8 fraction comprised CD45RO-negative cells positively selected for CCR7 and excluded terminally differentiated effector memory CD45RA+ cells. The table came from immunoSEQ multiplex PCR; TCRdb's copy has only in-frame clones and leaves some out. The table has under 600,000 clones, nearly 98% seen once; the top ten hold 0.3%. Broader study findings: The expectation was that sequencing depth would affect clonotype sharing among donors.

This chain joins TRBV4-1 and TRBJ2-1; 10 nucleotides align to TRBD2. This clonotype was obtained from a man aged 30-40 years in good health. Sequenced material: naive CD8+ T cells sorted from blood. The DNA for the CDR3 is TGCGCCAGCAGCCAGGCTAGCGGGAGTGAGCAGTTCTTC. Translation: CASSQASGSEQFF.